This entry features one T cell receptor beta chain sequence. Its antigen is currently not known. No qualities accompany the bases; no much larger clone lies one base away. Germline trimming: 4 bases from V, 3 bases from J; junction bases outside gene matches: 6. Spanning cysteine to phenylalanine, the CDR3 consists of 16 amino acids. Only the CDR3 DNA is retained, 48 bases long and in frame from the first base. Taken from the germline V gene (reference sequence), the CDR1 and CDR2 loops are LNHNV and YYDKDF. The library was built by means of the immunoSEQ multiplex PCR assay. For the multiplex PCR, a mixture combining 60 forward primers for TCR Vbeta segments and 13 reverse primers for TCR Jbeta segments was used. A multiplex PCR assay on genomic DNA amplified the CDR3 region of rearranged TCR beta genes. The Illumina HiSeq System was used to sequence the amplified TCR beta libraries as 87-base-pair reads. As for how the authors treated the data: Across the roughly 670 repertoires, a later analysis counted 78 million or so unique TCR beta chains, 9 million to 14 million of which were shared by at least two donors. Raw reads were error-corrected and collapsed into unique sequences by a nearest-neighbor algorithm in which closely related sequences were merged to remove PCR and sequencing errors. To assign V, D and J gene segments, CDR3 sequences were aligned to IMGT reference sequences. Each retained sequence needed at least a six-nucleotide match to both a V gene segment and a J gene segment. Rearrangements were classified as productive when the CDR3 lacked stop codons and remained in frame with V and J, and all other rearrangements were classified as non-productive. CDR3 was defined according to IMGT convention as the region running from the second conserved V-encoded cysteine to the conserved J-encoded phenylalanine. Sequences without an unambiguous match to a single V gene segment were excluded from the earlier analysis of 450 to 750 of the donors. An earlier analysis of 587 of the donors called V segments functional above 56.7% productive rearrangements and segregating when the between-donor standard deviation exceeded 5%. A statistical classification framework was built to diagnose cytomegalovirus status from the catalog of TCR beta chain sequences. In a later analysis, V and J genes were assigned by comparing TCR nucleotide sequences against IMGT/GENE-DB human TR gene sequences. In a later analysis, CDR3 sequences and most-parsimonious VDJ recombination scenarios were assigned using the TCRdist pipeline. In a later analysis, each TCR beta chain was defined by its CDR3 amino acid sequence together with its V-gene family, and reads without a unique V-gene family were excluded. As a way to deal with suspected cross-contamination and a sequencing artifact, a later analysis dropped under 600 nucleotide sequences that were highly shared and had low generation probability. For each public chain, a later analysis derived a clonal expansion index from normalized ranks of inferred template counts within each repertoire. In a later analysis, generation probabilities were computed with a VDJ recombination model fitted to out-of-frame rearrangements, and the resulting probabilities were checked against IGoR. A later analysis scored TCR-TCR, TCR-HLA and TCR-CMV co-occurrence with hypergeometric tests, applying a repertoire-size bias correction to TCR pairs. A later analysis estimated false discovery rates by permuting HLA or CMV assignments 20 times. In a later analysis, co-occurring TCRs were grouped with DBSCAN, and TCRdist sequence similarity was added when clustering was performed within HLA-allele-positive subsets. Co-occurrence clustering excluded repertoires with fewer than 30,000 or more than 120,000 public chains, plus five with anomalous nucleotide sharing. Entries here come from immuneACCESS through TCRdb and include only in-frame sequences with V and J called. Some clones fail to appear in such tables; in the studies checked, an unresolved V gene covers under half of the shortfall, and the cause of the remainder is unknown. That table supplies the V and J calls and clone size; D and trimming were determined from the DNA. The sample profile shows 110,000 to 150,000 clones; over 60% of them were found once. The ten biggest clones cover 1.5% to 2% of the sample.

The cohort comprised some 730 healthy bone marrow donors. At the time of sampling, all cohort members were nominally healthy, though unrecorded immune exposures were likely present. The donor was CMV seronegative and belonged to the group of several hundred seronegative cohort members. A peripheral blood sample was provided by each donor, and peripheral blood mononuclear cells were used for TCR beta sequencing. Genomic DNA extraction from the blood cell samples was performed with the Qiagen DNeasy Blood Extraction Kit. The sample originates from a study of cytomegalovirus exposure and HLA in healthy donors (dated by TCRdb to about 2017). General notes on the study: In an earlier analysis of fewer than 750 of the donors, approximately 300 Gb of sequence data and approximately 100 million unique TCR beta sequences from some 170 million T cells were reported. Of the 300 to 500 genotyped donors, 80% to 90% were placed in the genetic ancestry cluster associated with self-reported Caucasian donors. Rather than drawing on any new phenotypic data, the later analysis identified candidate immune exposures from TCR beta sequences and the way those sequences occurred across donors. Class I and class II HLA loci were covered by the typing at four-digit resolution. Along with the roughly 670-subject first cohort, a separate validation cohort of over a hundred different subjects was used. Donor age, sex, ethnicity and CMV serostatus were collected together with the repertoire data. A later genetic analysis took genome-wide SNP genotypes for about 65% of the 666 donors and used that subset as a discovery cohort. To study patterns of TCR occurrence, a later analysis re-analyzed previously published TCR beta repertoires from around 660 donors and added high-resolution HLA genotyping. The study combined high-throughput TCR immunosequencing, statistical association of individual TCRs with disease status, and machine learning to predict cytomegalovirus infection status. On average, around 200,000 unique TCR beta nucleotide sequences were sequenced per donor among 300 to 500 genotyped donors of the cohort, with roughly 18% of those sequences being non-productive. Typing coverage varied by locus: roughly 629-640 donors for A, B, C, DRB1 and DQB1; more than 500 for DQA1; more than 600 for DPA1; roughly 450 for DPB1. The study aimed to test whether signatures of past pathogen exposure could be identified by cataloging public T cell receptors. An early release that covered roughly 600 HLA-typed donors contained around 300 gigabases of sequencing data and tens of millions of unique TCR sequences. The study profiled the T cell repertoires of 500 to 800 subjects by immunosequencing and related them to cytomegalovirus serostatus. Roughly five DR-DQ haplotypes were treated as single units for association and clustering because of strong linkage in the cohort. An earlier analysis of approximately 500 of the donors applied high-throughput TCR beta sequencing to assess whether each TCR beta V gene segment acted as functional or pseudogenic. Every repertoire in the discovery cohort had been generated on one and the same sequencing platform.

The full study reports these points: A later genetic analysis associated a missense DCLRE1C variant with V-gene and J-gene trimming of TCR beta chains, and an independent cohort replicated the association. According to a later analysis, most CMV-associated TCR beta chains appeared to be HLA-restricted, and the HLA associations seemed to be driven largely by CMV exposure. Three of the identified cytomegalovirus-associated TCR beta chains were confirmed in vitro to be specific for cytomegalovirus antigens. The presence/absence analyses assumed that sequencing depth was roughly uniform across donors, and that assumption may not be true. Assigning TCR associations to individual alleles was difficult when HLA alleles, especially DR and DQ, strongly co-occurred. Because counts were too low, more than 15 rarely observed V segments, including chromosome 9 orphons, were left out of the earlier analysis of several hundred of the donors. The study gave a list of some 150 TCR beta chains associated with cytomegalovirus. It was suggested by the authors that the approach could potentially be generalized to other disease states and immunological phenotypes. Specific HLA alleles were associated with 18,000 or so TCR beta sequences at a false discovery rate of 0.05 in a later analysis. Linkage disequilibrium might explain the correlated functional status among segregating V segments, but an unknown experimental factor could not be ruled out. Compared with equally common non-associated chains, HLA-associated TCR beta chains in a later analysis were more clonally expanded and had lower generation probabilities. Most TCR sequences were observed very rarely across donors, whereas some public TCRs were present in many individuals. Because the 87-base-pair reads could not distinguish some IMGT-functional V segments, including TRBV6-2 and TRBV6-3, those segments were excluded. Cytomegalovirus status was reported to be diagnosed by the classifier with high specificity and sensitivity in both the original and validation cohorts. Only TCR beta chains were sequenced in this cohort, and the absence of alpha or paired-chain data limited detectable features. Because HLA typing was unavailable for some donors at each locus, only the typed subset was used in association tests. A further reported finding was that TCR beta sequences accurately predicted the HLA-A and HLA-B alleles for most subjects in the first cohort. The only immune exposure information available for the cohort was CMV serostatus. In an earlier analysis of a few hundred of the donors, most TCR beta V segments were observed in productive rearrangements about 90% or about 30% of the time, broadly matching IMGT annotations. In a later analysis, the rate of TCR association differed among HLA loci, with DRB1 alleles having the most associated TCRs and HLA-C alleles having the fewest. A cluster of highly shared sequence variants was judged likely to represent a technical artifact of the sequencing pipeline. According to a later genetic analysis, donors in an Asian-associated ancestry cluster had fewer N-insertions in productive TCRs than the approximately 650-donor mean. According to a later analysis, parvovirus B19, influenza, CMV and Epstein-Barr virus appeared linked to several top co-occurrence clusters.

The clonotype originates from a woman aged 30 to 39 in good health and CMV-seronegative. The sequencing input was PBMCs. The chain is assembled from TRBV15 and TRBJ1-2; the junction holds 12 bases that match TRBD1. DNA sequence: TGTGCCACCAGCACAGGGACAGGGGGCGCCGACTATGGCTACACCTTC. Its protein reads: CATSTGTGGADYGYTF.